Many counts were recorded for the clone carrying this T cell receptor (beta chain). Its specificity is unknown. The CDR3 is 13 residues long. Between the trimmed V and J ends, which lost 5 bases and 8 bases, there was a span of 13 bases. Germline V gives CDR1 MDHEN, CDR2 SYDVKM. The data are from a study of T-cell reconstitution after alpha-beta-depleted transplantation in children. Overall study results and limits: Where alpha-beta T cells came from about two months after transplant was reportedly several hundred expanded graft clones.

TCRbeta library preparation incorporated unique molecular identifiers. Each CDR3 protein gets one entry after TCRdb re-called the PCR reads with MiXCR. The data hold 700,000 or so distinct CDR3 sequences, with under 15% observed a single time. The chain is built from TRBV28 and TRBJ2-1; weak D call: TRBD2 (5 bases). This specimen consisted of PBMCs, obtained before TCRalphabeta/CD19-depleted stem cell transplant. The clonotype comes from a girl aged 2 to 9 with congenital amegakaryocytic thrombocytopenia, due to receive a stem cell transplant. CDR3 loop: CASSLGLAHEQFF. The CDR3 nucleotides are TGTGCCAGCAGTCTCGGACTTGCACATGAGCAGTTCTTC.